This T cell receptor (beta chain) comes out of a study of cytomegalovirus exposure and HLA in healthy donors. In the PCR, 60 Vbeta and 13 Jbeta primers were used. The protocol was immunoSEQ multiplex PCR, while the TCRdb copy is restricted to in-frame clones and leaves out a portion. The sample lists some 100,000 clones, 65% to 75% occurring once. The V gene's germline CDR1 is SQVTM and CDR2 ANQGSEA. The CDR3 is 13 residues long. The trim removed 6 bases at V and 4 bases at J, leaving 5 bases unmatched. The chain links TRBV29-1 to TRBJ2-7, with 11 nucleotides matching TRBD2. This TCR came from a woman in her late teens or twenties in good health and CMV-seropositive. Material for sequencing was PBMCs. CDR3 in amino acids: CSVRGLAEYEQYF. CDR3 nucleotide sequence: TGCAGCGTAAGGGGACTAGCGGAATACGAGCAGTACTTC.